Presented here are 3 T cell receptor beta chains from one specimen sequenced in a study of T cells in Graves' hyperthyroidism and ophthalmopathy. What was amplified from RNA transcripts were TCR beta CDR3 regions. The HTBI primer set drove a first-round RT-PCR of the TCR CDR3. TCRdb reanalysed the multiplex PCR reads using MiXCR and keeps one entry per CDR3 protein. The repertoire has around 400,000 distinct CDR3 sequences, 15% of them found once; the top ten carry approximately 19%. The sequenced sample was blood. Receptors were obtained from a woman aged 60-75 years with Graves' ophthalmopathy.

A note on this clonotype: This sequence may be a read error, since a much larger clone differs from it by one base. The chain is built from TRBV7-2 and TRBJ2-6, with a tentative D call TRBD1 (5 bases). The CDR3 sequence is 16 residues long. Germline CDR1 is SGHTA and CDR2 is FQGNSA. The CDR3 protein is CASSQEPHSGANVLAF. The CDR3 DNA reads TGTGCCAGCAGCCAAGAGCCCCACTCTGGGGCCAACGTCCTGGCTTTC.

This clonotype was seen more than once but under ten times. The CDR3 spells CASKEGTNEKLFF. For the CDR3, the DNA is TGTGCCAGCAAAGAGGGGACTAATGAAAAACTGTTTTTT. The J gene is TRBJ1-4, the V gene TRBV6-1; possible D gene TRBD1, 5 bases. CDR1 is MNHNS, CDR2 SASEGT, per germline. V lost 7 bases to trimming and J lost 2 bases, with 8 bases between them. The CDR3 extends over 13 amino acids.

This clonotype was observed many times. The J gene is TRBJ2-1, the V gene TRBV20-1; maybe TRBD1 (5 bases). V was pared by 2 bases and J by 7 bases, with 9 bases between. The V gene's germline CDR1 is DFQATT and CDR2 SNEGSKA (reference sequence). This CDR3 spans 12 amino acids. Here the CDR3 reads CSARFRANEQFF. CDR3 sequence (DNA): TGCAGTGCTAGATTCAGGGCTAATGAGCAGTTCTTC.